This T cell receptor beta chain was captured by sequencing in a study of blood T cells in healthy people across ages. Overall study results and limits: With age, beta diversity per million T cells declined roughly linearly, significantly by 40.

Between the trimmed V and J ends, which lost 4 bases and 11 bases, there was a span of 15 bases. The CDR3 spans 12 residues. Germline CDR1 is SGHKS and CDR2 is YYEKEE (reference sequence). There are a few counts of this clonotype. As yet, its antigen is unknown. A J-beta primer mix and a sample-barcoded 5' primer were used in a second PCR of roughly 6 to 12 cycles. TCRdb redid the calling of the 5' RACE reads with MiXCR, one entry per CDR3 protein. The sample has over 1,300,000 distinct CDR3 sequences; roughly 60% are singletons. At least 7 million PBMCs were isolated per sample. The sequence derives from a man aged 18 to 29 in good health. The chain carries TRBV5-5 and TRBJ2-5; D gene uncertain. Sequencing input: blood. CDR3 protein: CASSHLGGEQYF. As DNA, the CDR3 is TGTGCCAGCAGCCACCTGGGCGGAGAGCAGTACTTC.